This T cell receptor beta chain was recovered during a study of cytomegalovirus exposure and HLA in healthy donors. Findings and limits, study-wide: One variant, a missense change in DCLRE1C, was linked in a later analysis to TCR beta V- and J-gene trimming.

Remarks on this clone: Its antigen is still unknown.

Both 60 Vbeta primers and 13 Jbeta primers went into the PCR. Data came from immunoSEQ multiplex PCR; TCRdb stores just in-frame clones and leaves some out. The sample holds almost 65,000 clones, 60% to 80% seen once. The CDR3 is 14 residues long. Germline assignment: CDR1 SNHLY and CDR2 FYNNEI. Trimming stripped 5 bases from V and 2 bases from J, with 13 bases between. The receptor comes from a male donor in good health and CMV-seropositive. The chain couples TRBV2 to TRBJ2-7; TRBD1 might be the D (5 bases). The sequenced sample was PBMCs. CDR3 DNA: TGTGCCAGCAGTAAACAGGTTGAAGCCTACGAGCAGTACTTC. This translates into CASSKQVEAYEQYF.